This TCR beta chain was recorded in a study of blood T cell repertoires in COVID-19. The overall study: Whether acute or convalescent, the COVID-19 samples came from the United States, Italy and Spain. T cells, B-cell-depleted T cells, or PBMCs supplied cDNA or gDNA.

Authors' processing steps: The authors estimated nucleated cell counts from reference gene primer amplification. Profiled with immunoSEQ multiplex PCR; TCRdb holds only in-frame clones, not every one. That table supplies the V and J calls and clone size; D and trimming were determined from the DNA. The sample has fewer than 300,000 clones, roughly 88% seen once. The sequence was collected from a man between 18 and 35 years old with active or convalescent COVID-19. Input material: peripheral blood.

The CDR3 nucleotides are TGTGCCAGCAGCCCGCGTCAGGGTCACGGCTACACCTTC. Translation: CASSPRQGHGYTF. V gene TRBV14 combines with J gene TRBJ1-2; a weak D match, TRBD1 (5 bases). CDR3 length: 13 residues. V lost 4 bases and J lost 8, with 14 bases in between. Germline V gene data show CDR1 as SGHDN and CDR2 as FVKESK.